This is a list of T cell receptor beta chains from one sample in a study of CD8 T cells in Susac syndrome. TCRdb redid the calling of the immunoSEQ multiplex PCR reads with MiXCR, one entry per CDR3 protein. The sample has some 100,000 distinct CDR3 sequences, 85% to 95% seen once. Specimen: CD4+ T cells from PBMCs. The receptors were sampled from a human donor in good health. CDR3s leave out the opening cysteine and the closing phenylalanine or tryptophan. D genes are given only for firm matches. Clone sizes are given selectively: once, few, many, or a class where the clone is expanded.

v_call: TRBV27
d_call: NA
clone_size: NA
cdr3_aa: ASRLAGLSQQPQH

v_call: TRBV9
d_call: NA
clone_size: NA
cdr3_aa: ASSVDPSGAETQY

v_call: TRBV2
d_call: NA
clone_size: NA
cdr3_aa: ASREQAPGQPQH

v_call: TRBV20-1
d_call: TRBD1
clone_size: NA
cdr3_aa: SARAQTGSEAF

v_call: TRBV20-1
d_call: NA
clone_size: NA
cdr3_aa: SADLDGSSYEQY

v_call: TRBV12-3/TRBV12-4
d_call: TRBD1
clone_size: once
cdr3_aa: ASSRDRNTGELF

v_call: TRBV20-1
d_call: TRBD1
clone_size: NA
cdr3_aa: SAQTGDSSNQPQH

v_call: TRBV5-6
d_call: NA
clone_size: NA
cdr3_aa: ASSSLSTTGELF

v_call: TRBV20-1
d_call: NA
clone_size: NA
cdr3_aa: SARDGVAGLYEQY

v_call: TRBV15
d_call: TRBD1
clone_size: NA
cdr3_aa: ATSRVTGTGGVAGYT

v_call: TRBV29-1
d_call: TRBD2
clone_size: NA
cdr3_aa: SSGGGGQETQY

v_call: TRBV5-1
d_call: NA
clone_size: NA
cdr3_aa: ASSFGDRTQETQY

v_call: TRBV12-3/TRBV12-4
d_call: NA
clone_size: once
cdr3_aa: ASSTGIYGYT

v_call: TRBV12-5
d_call: NA
clone_size: NA
cdr3_aa: ASADALTQVDTQY

v_call: TRBV11-1
d_call: NA
clone_size: NA
cdr3_aa: ASSLDLRDQAF

v_call: TRBV20-1
d_call: NA
clone_size: NA
cdr3_aa: SAGEPGGYNEQF

v_call: TRBV5-1
d_call: NA
clone_size: NA
cdr3_aa: ASSLASEQGSYGYT

v_call: TRBV9
d_call: TRBD2
clone_size: NA
cdr3_aa: ASSLRLAGDEQF

v_call: TRBV5-1
d_call: TRBD1
clone_size: NA
cdr3_aa: ASSRTGEGYT

v_call: TRBV7-9
d_call: NA
clone_size: once
cdr3_aa: ASSSGGTLYEQY

v_call: TRBV18
d_call: NA
clone_size: NA
cdr3_aa: ASSPSPPGQTEAF

v_call: TRBV20-1
d_call: NA
clone_size: NA
cdr3_aa: SARDGASTDTQY

v_call: TRBV7-8
d_call: NA
clone_size: once
cdr3_aa: ASSLAGGGPETQY

v_call: TRBV29-1
d_call: NA
clone_size: few
cdr3_aa: SVEDQFNYGYT

v_call: TRBV20-1
d_call: NA
clone_size: NA
cdr3_aa: SADWKRDGQNYGYT

v_call: TRBV7-9
d_call: NA
clone_size: NA
cdr3_aa: ASSLVEGSEAF

v_call: TRBV5-1
d_call: NA
clone_size: NA
cdr3_aa: ASSFGDRGSYNEQF

v_call: TRBV18
d_call: NA
clone_size: NA
cdr3_aa: ASSPDPEGWTEAF

v_call: TRBV27
d_call: NA
clone_size: NA
cdr3_aa: ASSGEYYEQY

v_call: TRBV7-9
d_call: TRBD1
clone_size: NA
cdr3_aa: ASSSGGTGSSYEQY

v_call: TRBV27
d_call: NA
clone_size: NA
cdr3_aa: ASMRGGTSPLH

v_call: TRBV5-1
d_call: TRBD2
clone_size: NA
cdr3_aa: ASSPPGAGDYNEQF

v_call: TRBV7-8
d_call: TRBD2
clone_size: NA
cdr3_aa: ASSSLAGVYNEQF

v_call: TRBV5-1
d_call: NA
clone_size: NA
cdr3_aa: ASSLEGTQPQH

v_call: TRBV6-2/TRBV6-3
d_call: TRBD1
clone_size: NA
cdr3_aa: ASSDRDSPTDTQY

v_call: TRBV20-1
d_call: NA
clone_size: NA
cdr3_aa: SARWVAHEQY

v_call: TRBV2
d_call: NA
clone_size: NA
cdr3_aa: ASSEPPSEAF

v_call: TRBV3-1
d_call: NA
clone_size: few
cdr3_aa: ASSQGAETYEQY

v_call: TRBV14
d_call: TRBD1
clone_size: NA
cdr3_aa: ASSPPGQGQETQY

v_call: TRBV9
d_call: NA
clone_size: NA
cdr3_aa: ASSVGDSYEQY

v_call: TRBV7-3
d_call: NA
clone_size: once
cdr3_aa: ASSFKNTGELF

v_call: TRBV27
d_call: TRBD1
clone_size: NA
cdr3_aa: ASSSWTGVNEQF

v_call: TRBV5-1
d_call: NA
clone_size: NA
cdr3_aa: ASSSHNSGANVLT

v_call: TRBV5-1
d_call: TRBD1
clone_size: NA
cdr3_aa: ASSLEGQLGQPQH

v_call: TRBV15
d_call: TRBD1
clone_size: once
cdr3_aa: ATSRDGQGTPAQPQH

v_call: TRBV20-1
d_call: TRBD1
clone_size: NA
cdr3_aa: SAITGGTAKNIQY

v_call: TRBV5-6
d_call: NA
clone_size: NA
cdr3_aa: ASSSKAASAYEQY